Listed below are T cell receptor beta chains from one sample, sequenced in a study of blood T cell repertoires in COVID-19. The assay was immunoSEQ multiplex PCR, and TCRdb's table has in-frame clones only and misses some. The profile shows some 110,000 clones, 65% to 80% of them singletons. Material: peripheral blood. The receptors shown here come from a woman between 70 and 85 years old with acute or convalescent COVID-19. The CDR3 runs from the conserved cysteine through the conserved F or W. A D gene is named only where the DNA matches it firmly. Clone size, where shown, is once, few, many, or a class for clones that have expanded.

d_gene: .; abundance: .; j_gene: TRBJ1-5; v_gene: TRBV5-1; CDR3aa: CASSLGTASNQPQHF; CDR3nt: TGCGCCAGCAGCTTGGGGACAGCTAGCAATCAGCCCCAGCATTTT
d_gene: TRBD1; abundance: .; j_gene: TRBJ1-3; v_gene: TRBV6-5; CDR3aa: CASSYNPPDRANTIYF; CDR3nt: TGTGCCAGCAGTTACAACCCCCCAGACAGGGCAAACACCATATATTTT
d_gene: .; abundance: .; j_gene: TRBJ2-2; v_gene: TRBV19; CDR3aa: CASTLPGANTGELFF; CDR3nt: TGTGCCAGTACCCTCCCGGGAGCGAACACCGGGGAGCTGTTTTTT
d_gene: TRBD1; abundance: .; j_gene: TRBJ1-1; v_gene: TRBV12-5; CDR3aa: CASGLPHDRGTEAFF; CDR3nt: TGTGCTAGTGGTTTGCCCCACGACAGGGGTACTGAAGCTTTCTTT
d_gene: .; abundance: .; j_gene: TRBJ2-7; v_gene: TRBV5-6; CDR3aa: CASSPTSSYEQYF; CDR3nt: TGTGCCAGCAGCCCGACTAGCTCCTACGAGCAGTACTTC
d_gene: .; abundance: .; j_gene: TRBJ2-1; v_gene: TRBV7-9; CDR3aa: CASSRGQGDYEQFF; CDR3nt: TGTGCCAGCAGCCGGGGGCAGGGGGACTATGAGCAGTTCTTC
d_gene: TRBD2; abundance: few; j_gene: TRBJ2-5; v_gene: TRBV5-4; CDR3aa: CASSYGTSQETQYF; CDR3nt: TGTGCCAGCAGCTACGGGACTAGCCAAGAGACCCAGTACTTC
d_gene: .; abundance: medium-sized; j_gene: TRBJ1-1; v_gene: TRBV12-3/TRBV12-4; CDR3aa: CASSLGPNTEAFF; CDR3nt: TGTGCCAGCAGTTTAGGGCCGAACACTGAAGCTTTCTTT
d_gene: TRBD1; abundance: few; j_gene: TRBJ2-1; v_gene: TRBV7-9; CDR3aa: CASADRGSYNEQFF; CDR3nt: TGTGCCAGCGCAGACAGGGGGTCCTACAATGAGCAGTTCTTC
d_gene: TRBD2; abundance: few; j_gene: TRBJ2-5; v_gene: TRBV10-3; CDR3aa: CAINDQSGNQETQYF; CDR3nt: TGTGCCATCAATGATCAGAGCGGGAACCAAGAGACCCAGTACTTC
d_gene: .; abundance: .; j_gene: TRBJ1-2; v_gene: TRBV2; CDR3aa: CASSEVRASLGYTF; CDR3nt: TGTGCCAGCAGTGAAGTCAGGGCATCCCTTGGCTACACCTTC
d_gene: .; abundance: .; j_gene: TRBJ1-1; v_gene: TRBV11-2; CDR3aa: CASSLERGAEAFF; CDR3nt: TGTGCCAGCAGCTTAGAACGGGGGGCAGAAGCTTTCTTT
d_gene: .; abundance: .; j_gene: TRBJ1-6; v_gene: TRBV6-5; CDR3aa: CASSTAGVRSPLHF; CDR3nt: TGTGCCAGCAGCACGGCAGGGGTCCGGTCACCCCTCCACTTT
d_gene: TRBD1; abundance: .; j_gene: TRBJ1-6; v_gene: TRBV7-6; CDR3aa: CASSPGQGLNSPLHF; CDR3nt: TGTGCCAGCAGCCCCGGACAGGGACTTAATTCACCCCTCCACTTT
d_gene: TRBD1; abundance: few; j_gene: TRBJ1-1; v_gene: TRBV27; CDR3aa: CASSPDRGNTEAFF; CDR3nt: TGTGCCAGCAGTCCGGACAGGGGGAACACTGAAGCTTTCTTT
d_gene: TRBD2; abundance: .; j_gene: TRBJ2-1; v_gene: TRBV6-4; CDR3aa: CASSDASGGHNEQFF; CDR3nt: TGTGCCAGCAGTGACGCTAGCGGGGGCCACAATGAGCAGTTCTTC
d_gene: .; abundance: .; j_gene: TRBJ2-1; v_gene: TRBV6-6; CDR3aa: CASSSTYNEQFF; CDR3nt: TGTGCCAGCAGTTCCACCTACAATGAGCAGTTCTTC
d_gene: TRBD2; abundance: .; j_gene: TRBJ2-3; v_gene: TRBV30; CDR3aa: CAWRKSRWTSGIQRTDTQYF; CDR3nt: TGTGCCTGGAGGAAGTCGCGGTGGACTAGCGGGATCCAACGCACAGATACGCAGTATTTT
d_gene: TRBD1; abundance: .; j_gene: TRBJ1-4; v_gene: TRBV6-5; CDR3aa: CASRSSGTGGEKLFF; CDR3nt: TGTGCCAGCAGAAGCTCCGGGACAGGGGGCGAAAAACTGTTTTTT
d_gene: .; abundance: .; j_gene: TRBJ2-5; v_gene: TRBV7-9; CDR3aa: CASSLRGNGGQETQYF; CDR3nt: TGTGCCAGCAGTCTGCGAGGGAATGGAGGACAAGAGACCCAGTACTTC
d_gene: .; abundance: few; j_gene: TRBJ2-7; v_gene: TRBV5-1; CDR3aa: CASSLEGNTGYEQYF; CDR3nt: TGCGCCAGCAGCTTGGAAGGGAACACAGGCTACGAGCAGTACTTC
d_gene: TRBD1; abundance: .; j_gene: TRBJ1-3; v_gene: TRBV6-5; CDR3aa: CASSYTGQGTGNTIYF; CDR3nt: TGTGCCAGCAGTTACACGGGACAGGGGACTGGAAACACCATATATTTT
d_gene: .; abundance: few; j_gene: TRBJ1-1; v_gene: TRBV5-1; CDR3aa: CASSLELRETMSAAFSVGREAFF; CDR3nt: TGCGCCAGCAGCTTGGAATTGCGGGAAACAATGTCGGCTGCGTTCTCGGTCGGCCGTGAAGCTTTCTTT
d_gene: .; abundance: .; j_gene: TRBJ1-5; v_gene: TRBV28; CDR3aa: CASSLQASPQHF; CDR3nt: TGTGCCAGCAGCCTACAGGCGAGTCCCCAGCATTTT
d_gene: TRBD2; abundance: .; j_gene: TRBJ2-1; v_gene: TRBV6-2/TRBV6-3; CDR3aa: CASSPGTSGRRDEQFF; CDR3nt: TGTGCCAGCAGTCCAGGGACTAGCGGGCGACGGGATGAGCAGTTCTTC
d_gene: .; abundance: .; j_gene: TRBJ1-5; v_gene: TRBV7-8; CDR3aa: CASSLAGPPPDQPQHF; CDR3nt: TGTGCCAGCAGCTTAGCGGGGCCCCCTCCGGATCAGCCCCAGCATTTT
d_gene: .; abundance: .; j_gene: TRBJ2-2; v_gene: TRBV6-5; CDR3aa: CASSYSRSTGELFF; CDR3nt: TGTGCCAGCAGTTACTCCCGTAGCACCGGGGAGCTGTTTTTT
d_gene: TRBD1; abundance: .; j_gene: TRBJ1-2; v_gene: TRBV28; CDR3aa: CAIGGGQGNLVYGYTF; CDR3nt: TGTGCCATAGGGGGCGGACAGGGGAACTTAGTCTACGGCTACACCTTC
d_gene: .; abundance: .; j_gene: TRBJ2-1; v_gene: TRBV27; CDR3aa: CASSLPSRGYNEQFF; CDR3nt: TGTGCCAGCAGTTTACCCTCCCGGGGGTACAATGAGCAGTTCTTC
d_gene: .; abundance: .; j_gene: TRBJ1-1; v_gene: TRBV19; CDR3aa: CASSIDPVRGGTEAFF; CDR3nt: TGTGCCAGTAGTATAGACCCCGTGAGGGGGGGCACTGAAGCTTTCTTT
d_gene: TRBD2; abundance: once; j_gene: TRBJ2-7; v_gene: TRBV19; CDR3aa: CASSILAGGSYEQYF; CDR3nt: TGTGCCAGTAGTATCCTAGCGGGAGGGTCCTACGAGCAGTACTTC
d_gene: TRBD1; abundance: .; j_gene: TRBJ1-2; v_gene: TRBV6-5; CDR3aa: CASSQQGAIGYTF; CDR3nt: TGTGCCAGCAGTCAACAGGGGGCGATTGGCTACACCTTC
d_gene: .; abundance: .; j_gene: TRBJ2-7; v_gene: TRBV7-2; CDR3aa: CASTLGATGPYEQYF; CDR3nt: TGTGCCAGCACCTTAGGGGCGACCGGCCCCTACGAGCAGTACTTC
d_gene: TRBD1; abundance: .; j_gene: TRBJ2-5; v_gene: TRBV7-2; CDR3aa: CASSITNRGLSNQYF; CDR3nt: TGTGCCAGCAGCATCACGAACAGGGGGCTGAGTAACCAGTACTTC
d_gene: .; abundance: .; j_gene: TRBJ1-1; v_gene: TRBV2; CDR3aa: CASRLEGAAGNTEAFF; CDR3nt: TGTGCCAGCAGGCTTGAAGGGGCGGCAGGAAACACTGAAGCTTTCTTT
d_gene: TRBD1; abundance: .; j_gene: TRBJ1-5; v_gene: TRBV2; CDR3aa: CASRGQGSSGNQPQHF; CDR3nt: TGTGCCAGCAGGGGACAGGGAAGTTCGGGCAATCAGCCCCAGCATTTT
d_gene: TRBD1; abundance: .; j_gene: TRBJ1-2; v_gene: TRBV15; CDR3aa: CATSSPDRADGYTF; CDR3nt: TGTGCCACCAGCAGTCCAGACAGGGCAGACGGCTACACCTTC
d_gene: .; abundance: .; j_gene: TRBJ1-2; v_gene: TRBV7-2; CDR3aa: CASSLVPQASYGYTF; CDR3nt: TGTGCCAGCAGCTTAGTACCACAGGCTTCCTATGGCTACACCTTC
d_gene: TRBD1; abundance: once; j_gene: TRBJ1-4; v_gene: TRBV5-1; CDR3aa: CASGTGALNEKLFF; CDR3nt: TGCGCCAGCGGAACAGGGGCCCTTAATGAAAAACTGTTTTTT
d_gene: .; abundance: once; j_gene: TRBJ1-2; v_gene: TRBV24-1; CDR3aa: CATSDPDSYGYTF; CDR3nt: TGTGCCACCAGTGACCCGGACAGCTATGGCTACACCTTC
d_gene: TRBD1; abundance: .; j_gene: TRBJ1-1; v_gene: TRBV7-8; CDR3aa: CASSLGPGQSPTEAFF; CDR3nt: TGTGCCAGCAGCTTAGGGCCGGGACAGAGTCCGACTGAAGCTTTCTTT
d_gene: .; abundance: .; j_gene: TRBJ2-5; v_gene: TRBV7-2; CDR3aa: CASSPGNRVETQYF; CDR3nt: TGTGCCAGCAGCCCAGGGAACAGGGTGGAGACCCAGTACTTC
d_gene: .; abundance: .; j_gene: TRBJ1-2; v_gene: TRBV6-1; CDR3aa: CASSESLGRRNHGYTF; CDR3nt: TGTGCCAGCAGTGAAAGTTTGGGGCGACGTAACCATGGCTACACCTTC
d_gene: TRBD1; abundance: .; j_gene: TRBJ2-3; v_gene: TRBV18; CDR3aa: CASSTGQVGTDTQYF; CDR3nt: TGTGCCAGCTCAACGGGACAGGTGGGCACAGATACGCAGTATTTT
d_gene: TRBD2; abundance: .; j_gene: TRBJ2-3; v_gene: TRBV2; CDR3aa: CASSPSGRGTDTQYF; CDR3nt: TGTGCCAGCAGTCCCAGCGGGAGGGGCACAGATACGCAGTATTTT